This T cell receptor beta chain is drawn from a study (dated by TCRdb to between 2015 and 2016). Regarding the research as a whole: The study tested whether tumor-infiltrating Tregs in breast cancer are recruited from blood Tregs or converted in situ from other CD4+ T cell subsets. Points the paper makes about the study in general: The validation in the larger cohort was limited to a single TCR beta V-J rearrangement instead of whole repertoires. The greatest overlap of tumor-infiltrating Treg TCR alpha and beta sequences was observed with tumor naive CD4+ T cells, followed by blood naive CD4+ T cells. Tumor memory CD4+ T cell TCR gene usage clustered with blood and lymph node memory CD4+ cells and lymph node naive CD4+ cells.

To purify naive CD4+ T cells, the Miltenyi Naive CD4+ T Cell Isolation kit was used, and CD25 microbeads served to deplete Tregs. Tregs, naive and memory CD4+ T cells from tumor, blood and ipsilateral draining lymph nodes of roughly 5 breast cancer patients underwent full-length TCR alpha and beta sequencing. Tumor tissue, along with lymph nodes from ipsilateral axillary dissection, was perfused with PBS, minced, and then digested using collagenase I and hyaluronidase. FACS confirmed that the sorted cell populations were more than 90% pure. Ends trimmed: V by 4 bases, J by 3 bases; bases unmatched to a gene: 8. The CDR3 runs 17 amino acids, cysteine and phenylalanine included. Only the CDR3 DNA stays, 51 bases, in frame from base 1. Full-length TCR variable regions were amplified by 5' RACE PCR with constant-region reverse primers, and semi-nested PCR with Nested Universal Primer A was subsequently performed. The ReliaPrep RNA Cell Miniprep System was used to extract total RNA, which was then reverse transcribed into 5'RACE-ready cDNA with the SMARTer RACE 5'/3' Kit. Multiplex adaptors were used to barcode full-length TCR alpha and beta libraries, and the barcoded libraries were sequenced on an Illumina MiSeq. The paper's processing steps were these. For each of nine subset-tissue groups, sequencing data from the five patients were pooled, and the groups were then compared using unsupervised clustering of TCR gene usage. The Morisita-Horn index, with shared sequences weighted by their contribution to each repertoire, was used to calculate repertoire similarity. TCRdb cleaned the public reads at Q25 with fastp, built clones with MiXCR and kept in-frame beta chains. For every CDR3 protein sequence, its rows merge into one entry that carries the most common genes and DNA. What appears here as the V and J calls and clone size reflects TCRdb's work, not the paper's. Here the sample has over 50,000 distinct CDR3 sequences; approximately 24% occur a single time. The top ten constitute roughly 3.1% of the sample.

This clonotype turned up a few times. No antigen is known for it. Per-nucleotide qualities are absent, and no much larger clonotype sits a single base away. The clonotype comes from a female donor with breast cancer. Sequences were obtained from tumor-infiltrating naive CD4+ T cells sorted from the breast tumor. This specimen's cell subset or site label, interpreted: naive CD4+ T cells, CD4+CD45RA+CD25-. The chain is made from TRBV12-3 or TRBV12-4 and TRBJ2-3; 12 of the junction bases match TRBD2. The CDR3 here reads CASSSLILAGGTDTQYF. At the DNA level, the sequence is TGTGCCAGCAGTTCCCTTATTCTAGCGGGAGGGACAGATACGCAGTATTTT.